This entry lists 32 T cell receptor beta chains sequenced from one sample in a study of shared clonotypes between healthy human individuals. The data were produced by immunoSEQ multiplex PCR, yet TCRdb's version contains in-frame clones alone and is incomplete. The sample has around 510,000 clones; approximately 94% are singletons. The sequenced sample consisted of naive CD4+ T cells sorted from blood. Subset described: CD45RA+ positively selected. The receptor set was obtained from a woman younger than 45 in good health.

The chain combines TRBV7-7 with TRBJ1-5, with unresolved D. The length of the CDR3 is 14 residues. Looked up from germline, CDR1 is SSHAT and CDR2 is FNYEAQ (reference sequence). Trimming left V 4 bases short and J 1 base short, with 8 bases between. The CDR3, as DNA: TGTGCCAGCAGCTCCCAGGAAAGCAATCAGCCCCAGCATTTT. Protein: CASSSQESNQPQHF.

This clone was picked up a small number of times. This sequence joins TRBV11-2 and TRBJ1-2, with D perhaps TRBD1 (5 bases). The CDR3 extends over 14 amino acids. The germline gives CDR1 SGHAT, CDR2 FQNNGV. V lost 5 bases to trimming and J lost 4 bases, with 14 bases between them. CDR3 protein: CASSPRDGTYGYTF. CDR3 nucleotides: TGTGCCAGCAGCCCACGGGACGGTACCTATGGCTACACCTTC.

The rearrangement links TRBV6-1 to TRBJ1-5; D may be TRBD1 (5 bases). This CDR3 has 14 amino acids. Germline CDR1 MNHNS, CDR2 SASEGT. Trimming took off 9 bases at V and 6 bases at J, with 18 bases between the two ends. The CDR3 spells CASQSRGGGQPQHF. The CDR3 region has the DNA TGTGCCAGTCAAAGTCGGGGGGGTGGTCAGCCCCAGCATTTT.

The V gene is TRBV5-1, the J gene TRBJ2-3, with D hard to call. This CDR3 spans 14 amino acids. Trimming cost V 4 bases and J 2 bases, with 11 bases left between them. Germline values: CDR1 SGHRS, CDR2 YFSETQ. CDR3 coding DNA: TGCGCCAGCAGCCCGGGTTGGCACACAGATACGCAGTATTTT. This encodes CASSPGWHTDTQYF.

The rearrangement links TRBV7-9 to TRBJ2-7; 7 bases agree with TRBD1. Germline V CDR1 and CDR2: SEHNR, FQNEAQ (reference sequence). J gave up 4 bases and V 6 bases, and 6 bases lay outside the gene matches. The CDR3 contains 13 residues. CDR3 loop: CASSKQGQYEQYF. In DNA, the CDR3 is TGTGCCAGCAGTAAACAGGGGCAGTACGAGCAGTACTTC.

This chain connects TRBV5-4 to TRBJ1-1, with 7 bases identical to TRBD1. V lost 4 bases to trimming and J lost 4 bases; unmatched junction nucleotides: 10. Germline assignment: CDR1 SGHNT and CDR2 YYREEE (reference sequence). The CDR3 has 15 residues. The CDR3 nucleotides are TGTGCCAGCAGCGCTAGGGTCGGGACAGTCACTGAAGCTTTCTTT. Its translation: CASSARVGTVTEAFF.

The V and J genes are TRBV5-1 and TRBJ2-1; perhaps TRBD1 as D (7 bases). This CDR3 is 17 amino acids long. Trimming left V 0 bases short and J 5 bases short, with 18 bases between. CDR1 is SGHRS and CDR2 is YFSETQ in the germline V gene. In DNA, the CDR3 is TGCGCCAGCAGCTTGGACGGCAGGGGGAGGAGGGACAATGAGCAGTTCTTC. This codes for CASSLDGRGRRDNEQFF.

This chain links TRBV6-1 with TRBJ1-4; D is ambiguous. Germline V gene data show CDR1 as MNHNS and CDR2 as SASEGT. The CDR3 length is 13 residues. V lost 5 bases and J 12 bases, leaving 16 bases between the germline ends. CDR3 sequence (DNA): TGTGCCAGCAGTTTGAAAGCGCGGATTCAACTGTTTTTT. This translates into CASSLKARIQLFF.

The V call is TRBV10-3, the J call TRBJ1-5, with D perhaps TRBD1 (5 bases). The CDR3 totals 14 residues. Trimming removed 10 bases at V and 5 bases at J, with 18 bases between. The germline V gene encodes CDR1 ENHRY and CDR2 SYGVKD. CDR3 sequence reads: CATRSGQGDQPQHF. CDR3 nucleotide sequence: TGTGCCACCCGCAGTGGGCAGGGCGATCAGCCCCAGCATTTT.

The chain combines TRBV28 with TRBJ1-2, with 7 bases that match TRBD1. The CDR3 length is 14 residues. J lost 2 bases, V lost 3 bases, and 3 bases had no gene match. Germline lookup yields CDR1 MDHEN and CDR2 SYDVKM. The CDR3 DNA reads as TGTGCCAGCAGTTTGGCACAGGGGAACTATGGCTACACCTTC. It yields the protein CASSLAQGNYGYTF.

This chain joins TRBV19 and TRBJ1-2; D perhaps matches TRBD1 (6 bases). Trimming pared 5 bases from V and 2 bases from J, leaving 12 bases between. Germline V gene sequence: CDR1 LNHDA, CDR2 SQIVND (reference sequence). CDR3 length: 14 residues. CDR3 DNA: TGTGCCAGTAGTCCGAAACAGGGAAACTATGGCTACACCTTC. It encodes CASSPKQGNYGYTF.

The rearrangement uses TRBV5-1 and TRBJ2-5; 7 nucleotides line up with TRBD2. Germline lookup yields CDR1 SGHRS and CDR2 YFSETQ. There are 17 residues in the CDR3. Trimming at V came to 0 bases and at J to 5 bases, leaving 13 bases not matched to a gene. CDR3 protein: CASSLVALAENWETQYF. The CDR3 nucleotides are TGCGCCAGCAGCTTGGTCGCCCTAGCGGAAAACTGGGAGACCCAGTACTTC.

The chain is built from TRBV2 and TRBJ1-4; TRBD1 aligns across 10 bases. With V trimmed by 6 bases and J by 5 bases, 3 bases remained unmatched. The CDR3 length is 14 residues. The germline V gene has CDR1 SNHLY and CDR2 FYNNEI. The CDR3 region has the DNA TGTGCCAGCAGCCGGGACAGGGGCAATGAAAAACTGTTTTTT. Translation: CASSRDRGNEKLFF.

The genes are TRBV28 and TRBJ1-2, with 7 nucleotides matching TRBD1. CDR1 and CDR2 (germline): MDHEN, SYDVKM. The CDR3 has 18 amino acids. With V trimmed by 4 bases and J by 8 bases, 22 bases remained unmatched. DNA of the CDR3: TGTGCCAGCAGTTCGCAGGGGGGCCCTCCGAACGGTTTAAGGGGCTACACCTTC. This translates into CASSSQGGPPNGLRGYTF.

This chain links TRBV28 with TRBJ2-2, with D maybe TRBD1 (5 bases). CDR3 length: 16 residues. The germline gives CDR1 MDHEN, CDR2 SYDVKM. Trimming took off 3 bases at V and 5 bases at J, with 16 bases between the two ends. The CDR3: CASSLELGRVTGELFF. CDR3 nucleotide sequence: TGTGCCAGCAGTTTGGAGCTCGGCAGGGTAACCGGGGAGCTGTTTTTT.

J is TRBJ2-2 and V is TRBV7-6, with D uncertain. Per the germline V gene, CDR1 is SGHVS and CDR2 is FNYEAQ. The CDR3 runs 14 residues. Deletions cut 1 base from V and 0 bases from J, with 3 bases between. This CDR3 is CASSLVANTGELFF. The CDR3 region has the DNA TGTGCCAGCAGCTTAGTTGCGAACACCGGGGAGCTGTTTTTT.

The chain has TRBV19 and TRBJ1-5, with 9 nucleotides matching TRBD1. CDR1 LNHDA and CDR2 SQIVND come from the germline V gene (reference sequence). The junction had 11 bases not matched to a gene; V was cut back by 3 bases and J by 2 bases. There are 18 residues in the CDR3. The CDR3 loop reads CASSIKTGTGLRNQPQHF. The CDR3 coding sequence is TGTGCCAGTAGTATTAAAACCGGGACAGGGCTGCGCAATCAGCCCCAGCATTTT.

The rearrangement joins TRBV28 to TRBJ2-2, with D perhaps TRBD1 (6 bases). The V gene's germline CDR1 is MDHEN and CDR2 SYDVKM. V was shortened by 3 bases and J by 6 bases, with 8 bases between the two germline ends. The CDR3 sequence is 13 residues long. This CDR3 is CASSFSGAGELFF. CDR3 bases: TGTGCCAGCAGTTTTTCAGGGGCCGGGGAGCTGTTTTTT. Based on the CDR3 plus reference TRBV28 and TRBJ2-2, the full variable domain is DVKVTQSSRYLVKRTGEKVFLECVQDMDHENMFWYRQDPGLGLRLIYFSYDVKMKEKGDIPEGYSVSREKKERFSLILESASTNQTSMYLCASSFSGAGELFFGEGSRLTVL.

This chain links TRBV27 with TRBJ1-1, with D possibly TRBD1 on 6 matching bases. CDR1 and CDR2 from the germline V gene are MNHEY and SMNVEV (reference sequence). CDR3 length equals 15 residues. V was clipped by 2 bases and J by 6 bases, with 16 bases between them. DNA for the CDR3: TGTGCCAGCAGTTTAAGGCAGGGTCGGGGGCCTGAAGCTTTCTTT. Amino acids: CASSLRQGRGPEAFF.

The chain employs TRBV2 and TRBJ2-1; 8 nucleotides agree with TRBD1. The germline CDR1 and CDR2 sequences are SNHLY and FYNNEI. Trimming removed 8 bases from V and 1 base from J; junction bases left unmatched: 4. This CDR3 spans 14 amino acids. This CDR3 reads CASLQGGSYNEQFF. DNA of the CDR3: TGTGCCAGCCTACAGGGGGGATCCTACAATGAGCAGTTCTTC.

V is TRBV28 and J is TRBJ1-5, with no clear D. Germline assignment: CDR1 MDHEN and CDR2 SYDVKM. Trimming cost V 3 bases and J 5 bases, with 14 bases left between them. This CDR3 is built from 15 residues. The CDR3 coding sequence is TGTGCCAGCAGTTTTTTAAACAGATCTTATCAGCCCCAGCATTTT. It is translated as CASSFLNRSYQPQHF.

The rearrangement joins TRBV28 to TRBJ2-7, with TRBD2 matching 8 bases. The CDR3 length is 12 residues. The trim removed 8 bases at V and 5 bases at J, leaving 5 bases unmatched. From germline, CDR1 is MDHEN and CDR2 SYDVKM. The CDR3 DNA reads TGTGCCAGCGAGCGGGAGCGCCACGAGCAGTACTTC. This codes for CASERERHEQYF.

The chain has TRBV30 and TRBJ1-5; D unresolved. V lost 0 bases and J lost 7, with 10 bases in between. This CDR3 has 13 amino acids. Germline V gene lookup returns CDR1 GTSNPN and CDR2 SVGIG (reference sequence). The CDR3 bases are TGTGCCTGGAGTGTGACACTCGACCAGCCCCAGCATTTT. Amino acid sequence: CAWSVTLDQPQHF.

The chain employs TRBV5-4 and TRBJ2-3, with 9 bases fitting TRBD1. The trim removed 3 bases at V and 0 bases at J, leaving 14 bases unmatched. Germline V lookup: CDR1 SGHNT, CDR2 YYREEE (reference sequence). This CDR3 region has 19 residues. The CDR3 DNA reads TGTGCCAGCAGCTCGCAATTTGGCGGGACAGGGCCGAGCACAGATACGCAGTATTTT. This encodes CASSSQFGGTGPSTDTQYF.

The rearrangement joins TRBV7-8 to TRBJ2-7; D ambiguous. The CDR3 spans 14 residues. V was trimmed by 0 bases and J by 1 base, leaving 7 bases between them. The germline gives CDR1 SGHVS, CDR2 FQNEAQ. This CDR3 is CASSLAGSSYEQYF. In DNA, the CDR3 is TGTGCCAGCAGCTTAGCGGGCTCATCCTACGAGCAGTACTTC. Full variable domain (remainder filled in from reference TRBV7-8 and TRBJ2-7): GAGVSQSPRYKVAKRGQDVALRCDPISGHVSLFWYQQALGQGPEFLTYFQNEAQLDKSGLPSDRFFAERPEGSVSTLKIQRTQQEDSAVYLCASSLAGSSYEQYFGPGTRLTVT.

The rearrangement uses TRBV19 and TRBJ2-7; 8 bases are a match to TRBD2. Unmatched junction bases numbered 6, after V lost 1 base and J lost 4 bases. The germline V gene has CDR1 LNHDA and CDR2 SQIVND (reference sequence). The CDR3 covers 15 residues. The CDR3 here is CASSIGAGAGYEQYF. CDR3 DNA sequence: TGTGCCAGTAGTATAGGAGCGGGAGCTGGGTACGAGCAGTACTTC.

The chain links TRBV11-3 to TRBJ2-2; 9 nucleotides match TRBD1. With 4 bases clipped from V and 9 bases from J, the junction kept 3 bases outside the gene matches. CDR1 SGHNT and CDR2 YENEEA come from the germline V gene. The CDR3 totals 13 residues. In DNA form, the CDR3 reads TGTGCCAGCAGCTGGACAGGGGAAAGGGAGCTGTTTTTT. This encodes CASSWTGERELFF. Full variable domain (outside the CDR3, taken from reference TRBV11-3 and TRBJ2-2): EAGVVQSPRYKIIEKKQPVAFWCNPISGHNTLYWYLQNLGQGPELLIRYENEEAVDDSQLPKDRFSAERLKGVDSTLKIQPAELGDSAVYLCASSWTGERELFFGEGSRLTVL.

The V gene is TRBV15, the J gene TRBJ1-4; no firm D call. With 2 bases removed from V and 8 bases from J, the gap between germline ends came to 6 bases. This CDR3 contains 12 residues. Germline values: CDR1 LNHNV, CDR2 YYDKDF (reference sequence). The CDR3 here is CATSRRLEKLFF. In DNA, the CDR3 is TGTGCCACCAGCAGACGCCTAGAAAAACTGTTTTTT.

This clone was seen just once. This sequence joins TRBV4-1 and TRBJ2-7; 9 bases align to TRBD2. The CDR3 length is 18 residues. Trimming removed 6 bases from V and 4 bases from J; junction bases left unmatched: 19. The germline gives CDR1 MGHRA, CDR2 YSYEKL. The CDR3, as DNA: TGCGCCAGCAGTCAGAAAGAGAGCGGGACTAGCCCTGTTTACGAGCAGTACTTC. It codes for CASSQKESGTSPVYEQYF.

The chain is built from TRBV27 and TRBJ2-7; TRBD2 agrees at 7 bases. V trimming: 5 bases; J trimming: 5 bases; junction bases outside the gene matches: 15. Germline values: CDR1 MNHEY, CDR2 SMNVEV (reference sequence). This CDR3 has 16 residues. As DNA, the CDR3 is TGTGCCAGCAGTCCTCTGTTCAGGCGGGGGAACCACGAGCAGTACTTC. Protein sequence: CASSPLFRRGNHEQYF.

The chain employs TRBV11-2 and TRBJ1-2; TRBD1 might be the D (6 bases). The V end was cut by 5 bases, the J end by 8 bases, with 12 bases between. Germline V gene data show CDR1 as SGHAT and CDR2 as FQNNGV. The length of the CDR3 is 12 residues. The CDR3: CASSALGGGYTF. The CDR3 DNA sequence: TGTGCCAGCAGCGCCCTAGGGGGGGGCTACACCTTC.

The V gene is TRBV11-3, the J gene TRBJ2-1; 16 positions match TRBD2. The junction had 3 bases not matched to a gene; V was cut back by 5 bases and J by 5 bases. Germline CDR1 and CDR2: SGHNT and YENEEA. The CDR3 totals 16 residues. The CDR3 is CASSMGLAGGHNEQFF. CDR3 nucleotides: TGTGCCAGCAGCATGGGACTAGCGGGAGGGCACAATGAGCAGTTCTTC.